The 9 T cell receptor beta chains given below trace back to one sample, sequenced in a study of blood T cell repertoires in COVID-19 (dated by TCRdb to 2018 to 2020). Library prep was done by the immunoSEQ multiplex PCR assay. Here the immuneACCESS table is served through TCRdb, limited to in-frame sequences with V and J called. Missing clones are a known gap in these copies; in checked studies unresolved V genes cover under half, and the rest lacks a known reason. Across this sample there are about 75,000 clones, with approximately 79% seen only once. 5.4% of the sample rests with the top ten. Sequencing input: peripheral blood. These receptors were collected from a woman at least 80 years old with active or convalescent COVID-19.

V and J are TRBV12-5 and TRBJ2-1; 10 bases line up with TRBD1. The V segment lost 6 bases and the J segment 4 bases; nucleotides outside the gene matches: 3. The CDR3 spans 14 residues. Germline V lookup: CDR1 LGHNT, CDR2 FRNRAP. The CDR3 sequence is CASGGTGAYNEQFF. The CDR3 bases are TGTGCTAGTGGCGGGACAGGGGCTTACAATGAGCAGTTCTTC.

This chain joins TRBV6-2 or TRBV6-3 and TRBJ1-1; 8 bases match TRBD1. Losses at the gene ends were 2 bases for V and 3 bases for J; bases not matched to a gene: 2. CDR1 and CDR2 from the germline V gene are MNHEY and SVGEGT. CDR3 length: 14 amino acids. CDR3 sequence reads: CASSYQGAHTEAFF. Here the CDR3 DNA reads TGTGCCAGCAGTTACCAGGGGGCGCACACTGAAGCTTTCTTT.

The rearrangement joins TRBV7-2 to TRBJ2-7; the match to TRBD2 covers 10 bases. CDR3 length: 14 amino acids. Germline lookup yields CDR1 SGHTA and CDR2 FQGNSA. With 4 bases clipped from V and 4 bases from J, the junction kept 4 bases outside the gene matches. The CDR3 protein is CASSSGLAEYEQYF. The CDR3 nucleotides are TGTGCCAGCAGCTCCGGACTAGCGGAGTACGAGCAGTACTTC.

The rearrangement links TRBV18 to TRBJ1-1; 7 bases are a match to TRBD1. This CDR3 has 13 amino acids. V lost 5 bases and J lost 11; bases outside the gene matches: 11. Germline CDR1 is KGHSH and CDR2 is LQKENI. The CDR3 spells CASSGGQLFIAFF. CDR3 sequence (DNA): TGTGCCAGCTCAGGGGGACAGTTGTTCATCGCTTTCTTT.

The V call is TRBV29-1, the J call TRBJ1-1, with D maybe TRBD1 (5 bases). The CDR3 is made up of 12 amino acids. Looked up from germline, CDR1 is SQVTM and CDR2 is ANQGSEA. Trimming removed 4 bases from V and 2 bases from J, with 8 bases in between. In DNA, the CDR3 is TGCAGCGTTGCCAGGGCTAACACTGAAGCTTTCTTT. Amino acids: CSVARANTEAFF.

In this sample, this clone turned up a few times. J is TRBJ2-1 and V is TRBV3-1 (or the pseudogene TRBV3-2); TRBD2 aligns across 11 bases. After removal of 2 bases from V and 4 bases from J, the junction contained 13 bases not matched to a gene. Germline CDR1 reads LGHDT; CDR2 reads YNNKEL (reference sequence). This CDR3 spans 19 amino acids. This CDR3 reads CASSQTSGSQRAIYNEQFF. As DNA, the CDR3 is TGTGCCAGCAGCCAAACTAGCGGGAGCCAGCGAGCGATATACAATGAGCAGTTCTTC.

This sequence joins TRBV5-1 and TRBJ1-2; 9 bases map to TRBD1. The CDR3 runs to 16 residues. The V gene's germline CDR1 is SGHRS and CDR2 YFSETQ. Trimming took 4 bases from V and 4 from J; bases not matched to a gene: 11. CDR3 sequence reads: CASSHGQGRGSYGYTF. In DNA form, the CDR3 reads TGCGCCAGCAGCCACGGACAGGGGAGGGGGTCCTATGGCTACACCTTC.

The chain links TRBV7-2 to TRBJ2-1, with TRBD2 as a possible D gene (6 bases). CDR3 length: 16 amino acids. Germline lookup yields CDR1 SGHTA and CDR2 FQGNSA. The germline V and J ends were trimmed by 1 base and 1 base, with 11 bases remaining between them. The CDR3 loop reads CASSLGTLASYNEQFF. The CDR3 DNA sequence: TGTGCCAGCAGCTTAGGAACACTAGCTTCCTACAATGAGCAGTTCTTC.

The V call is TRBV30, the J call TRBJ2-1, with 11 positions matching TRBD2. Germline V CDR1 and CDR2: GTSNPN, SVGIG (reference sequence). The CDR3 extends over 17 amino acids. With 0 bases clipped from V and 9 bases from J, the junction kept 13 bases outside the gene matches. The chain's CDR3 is CAWSVLRLAGPGGEQFF. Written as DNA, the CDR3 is TGTGCCTGGAGTGTACTGAGACTAGCGGGACCCGGGGGTGAGCAGTTCTTC.